This TCR beta chain was identified during a study of cytomegalovirus exposure and HLA in healthy donors. PCR primers comprised 60 Vbeta and 13 Jbeta primers. Assay used: immunoSEQ multiplex PCR; TCRdb lists only in-frame clones, some missing. Of 95,000 to 150,000 clones listed, over 8.5% are singletons. This clone came up a few times. Germline V gene data show CDR1 as SGHAT and CDR2 as FQNNGV. The V segment lost 3 bases and the J segment 3 bases; nucleotides outside the gene matches: 9. This CDR3 contains 16 residues. The J gene is TRBJ2-7, the V gene TRBV11-2, with 9 bases matching TRBD1. The TCR originated in a woman aged 40-49 years in good health and CMV-seropositive. Sequenced material: PBMCs. CDR3 in DNA: TGTGCCAGCAGCTTGGGATCCGACAGGGGGATCTACGAGCAGTACTTC. Translated: CASSLGSDRGIYEQYF.